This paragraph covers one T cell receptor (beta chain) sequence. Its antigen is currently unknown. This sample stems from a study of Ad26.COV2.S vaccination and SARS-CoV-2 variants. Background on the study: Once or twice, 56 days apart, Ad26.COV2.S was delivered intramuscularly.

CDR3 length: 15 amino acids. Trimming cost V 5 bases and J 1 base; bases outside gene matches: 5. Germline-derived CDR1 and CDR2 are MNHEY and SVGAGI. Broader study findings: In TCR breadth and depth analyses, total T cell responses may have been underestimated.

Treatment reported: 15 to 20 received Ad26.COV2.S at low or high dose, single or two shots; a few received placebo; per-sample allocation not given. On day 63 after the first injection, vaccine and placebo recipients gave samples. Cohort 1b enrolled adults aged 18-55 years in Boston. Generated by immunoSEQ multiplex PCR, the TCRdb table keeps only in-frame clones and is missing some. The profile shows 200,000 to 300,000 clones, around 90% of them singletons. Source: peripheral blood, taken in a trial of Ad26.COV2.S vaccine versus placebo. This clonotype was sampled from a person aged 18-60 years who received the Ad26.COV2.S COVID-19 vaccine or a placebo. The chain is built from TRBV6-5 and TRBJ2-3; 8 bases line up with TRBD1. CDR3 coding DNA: TGTGCCAGCAGTACGGACAGGGCCGGCACAGATACGCAGTATTTT. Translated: CASSTDRAGTDTQYF.